Following are 9 T cell receptor beta chains from one sample sequenced in a study of shared clonotypes between healthy human individuals. Data came from immunoSEQ multiplex PCR; TCRdb stores just in-frame clones and leaves some out. The table shows around 2,000,000 clones, with over 85% occurring only once. Sequencing was performed on naive CD4+ T cells sorted from blood. As to subset: CD45RA+ positively selected. Every receptor here comes from a man aged 18 to 30 in good health.

This clone was recorded a few times. Other DNA variants within this sample encode the same CDR3. The rearrangement links TRBV5-1 to TRBJ2-5; 8 bases match TRBD1. V dropped 0 bases and J dropped 2; count of bases not matched to a gene: 0. The CDR3 consists of 14 residues. Germline CDR1 and CDR2: SGHRS and YFSETQ. The CDR3 region is CASSLGQGQETQYF. The CDR3 DNA follows: TGCGCCAGCAGCTTGGGACAGGGGCAAGAGACCCAGTACTTC.

The table lists this clone with a few counts. The chain links TRBV14 to TRBJ2-2; tentative D call: TRBD2 (5 bases). With 0 bases removed from V and 6 bases from J, the gap between germline ends came to 11 bases. The CDR3 is made up of 15 amino acids. Germline loops: CDR1 SGHDN, CDR2 FVKESK. In DNA form, the CDR3 reads TGTGCCAGCAGCCAAGATGGAGGTCAGGCCGGGGAGCTGTTTTTT. It translates to CASSQDGGQAGELFF.

The gene calls are TRBV7-9 and TRBJ1-4, with D uncertain. There are 14 residues in the CDR3. V lost 3 bases and J lost 3, with 8 bases in between. Germline values: CDR1 SEHNR, CDR2 FQNEAQ (reference sequence). The DNA for the CDR3 is TGTGCCAGCAGCTTCAGCCGTGCTAATGAAAAACTGTTTTTT. This gives the protein CASSFSRANEKLFF.

V and J are TRBV18 and TRBJ1-3, with D maybe TRBD1 (6 bases). This CDR3 spans 15 amino acids. The germline gives CDR1 KGHSH, CDR2 LQKENI. V lost 3 bases to trimming and J lost 0 bases, with 9 bases between them. The CDR3 DNA sequence: TGTGCCAGCTCACCGTGGGACAACTCTGGAAACACCATATATTTT. It is translated as CASSPWDNSGNTIYF. The variable domain in full, completed from reference TRBV18 and TRBJ1-3, reads NAGVMQNPRHLVRRRGQEARLRCSPMKGHSHVYWYRQLPEEGLKFMVYLQKENIIDESGMPKERFSAEFPKEGPSILRIQQVVRGDSAAYFCASSPWDNSGNTIYFGEGSWLTVV.

The V gene is TRBV5-1, the J gene TRBJ2-2, with 10 bases aligning to TRBD2. V trimming: 3 bases; J trimming: 4 bases; junction bases outside the gene matches: 3. CDR3 length: 15 amino acids. CDR1 and CDR2 (germline): SGHRS, YFSETQ. The CDR3 loop is CASSWASGSTGELFF. The DNA of the CDR3 is TGCGCCAGCAGCTGGGCTAGCGGGAGCACCGGGGAGCTGTTTTTT. Combining the CDR3 with reference TRBV5-1 and TRBJ2-2 gives the whole variable domain KAGVTQTPRYLIKTRGQQVTLSCSPISGHRSVSWYQQTPGQGLQFLFEYFSETQRNKGNFPGRFSGRQFSNSRSEMNVSTLELGDSALYLCASSWASGSTGELFFGEGSRLTVL.

The chain has TRBV6-1 and TRBJ2-3; 9 nucleotides line up with TRBD1. With 7 bases clipped from V and 4 bases from J, the junction kept 6 bases outside the gene matches. CDR3 length equals 14 residues. Germline lookup yields CDR1 MNHNS and CDR2 SASEGT. The CDR3, as DNA: TGTGCCAGCACGAACAGGGGGCCGGCAGATACGCAGTATTTT. Its translation is CASTNRGPADTQYF.

The chain recombines TRBV28 with TRBJ2-2; D is ambiguous. The CDR3 has 12 amino acids. V lost 8 bases and J 5 bases, leaving 9 bases between the germline ends. Germline CDR1 MDHEN, CDR2 SYDVKM. The CDR3 DNA sequence: TGTGCCAGCGGGGTTAGGACCGGGGAGCTGTTTTTT. Translation: CASGVRTGELFF.

The J gene is TRBJ2-7, the V gene TRBV28; D call uncertain. V was clipped by 8 bases and J by 2 bases, with 13 bases between them. Looked up from germline, CDR1 is MDHEN and CDR2 is SYDVKM. The CDR3 extends over 13 amino acids. DNA of the CDR3: TGTGCCAGCTCCACTACTCAGGCCTACGAGCAGTACTTC. Amino acid sequence: CASSTTQAYEQYF.

This rearrangement joins TRBV5-4 to TRBJ1-2; 7 bases are a match to TRBD1. The CDR3 loop spans 15 amino acids. Germline assignment: CDR1 SGHNT and CDR2 YYREEE (reference sequence). V shed 1 base, J shed 3 bases, and the junction held 6 bases outside the gene matches. CDR3 region: CASSLYRGRHYGYTF. The CDR3 DNA reads as TGTGCCAGCAGCTTGTATAGGGGGCGGCACTATGGCTACACCTTC.